Presented here are 2 T cell receptor beta chains from one specimen sequenced in a study of T-cell memory formation after mild COVID-19. TCRdb passed the 5' RACE reads through MiXCR, listing each CDR3 protein once. The table shows fewer than 450,000 distinct CDR3 sequences, with 20% to 25% occurring only once. The material sequenced was PBMCs or a T cell subset sorted from them (not recorded which). Receptors originate from an adult woman who had mild COVID-19 (a few samples of this study predate the infection). Cell type and time point are not known.

This clonotype was detected only a few times. The chain couples TRBV19 to TRBJ1-2, with D possibly matching TRBD1 (6 bases). The V gene lost 5 bases and the J gene lost 4 bases, with 23 bases spanning the gap. Looked up from germline, CDR1 is LNHDA and CDR2 is SQIVND (reference sequence). There are 17 residues in the CDR3. The CDR3 DNA follows: TGTGCCAGTAGTCCAAGGCGATCCACAGGGTTTGGCTATGGCTACACCTTC. It codes for CASSPRRSTGFGYGYTF. The full variable domain, with the rest looked up from reference TRBV19 and TRBJ1-2, is DGGITQSPKYLFRKEGQNVTLSCEQNLNHDAMYWYRQDPGQGLRLIYYSQIVNDFQKGDIAEGYSVSREKKESFPLTVTSAQKNPTAFYLCASSPRRSTGFGYGYTFGSGTRLTVV.

V usage is TRBV6-1 and J usage is TRBJ2-3, with TRBD2 identical over 9 bases. V lost 6 bases, J lost 0 bases, and 4 bases stayed unmatched. The V gene's germline CDR1 is MNHNS and CDR2 SASEGT. This CDR3 spans 15 amino acids. The CDR3 loop is CASSFLAGSTDTQYF. CDR3 DNA: TGTGCCAGCAGCTTTCTAGCGGGGAGCACAGATACGCAGTATTTT.